A single sample is the source of the 16 T cell receptor beta chains below, sequenced in a study of PD-1 blockade in classical Hodgkin lymphoma. TCRdb keeps only in-frame clones here, not all; method: immunoSEQ multiplex PCR. The repertoire includes 20,000 to 25,000 clones, about two thirds of them detected once, and 5.8% sits in the top ten. Each patient's relapse followed autologous stem cell transplantation, and brentuximab vedotin exposure varied. The sample consisted of peripheral blood mononuclear cells (PBMCs), taken at baseline. The receptors originated from a human donor with classical Hodgkin lymphoma.

CDR3 sequence reads: CASSYGGSQGYEQYF. In DNA, the CDR3 is TGTGCCAGCAGCTATGGCGGGAGCCAGGGCTACGAGCAGTACTTC. The rearrangement uses TRBV7-9 and TRBJ2-7, with TRBD2 matching over 7 bases. V dropped 4 bases and J dropped 3; count of bases not matched to a gene: 9. CDR1 is SEHNR, CDR2 FQNEAQ, per germline (reference sequence). The CDR3 covers 15 residues.

V usage is TRBV6-5 and J usage is TRBJ1-3, with D uncertain. CDR3 size: 15 residues. V was pared by 5 bases and J by 2 bases, with 13 bases between. The germline gives CDR1 MNHEY, CDR2 SVGAGI. The CDR3 region is CASSKTPSTGNTIYF. The CDR3 coding sequence is TGTGCCAGCAGTAAAACACCTTCTACTGGAAACACCATATATTTT.

V gene TRBV9 combines with J gene TRBJ2-1; TRBD1 matches at 7 bases. V lost 3 bases to trimming and J lost 4 bases; unmatched junction nucleotides: 10. Germline CDR1 reads SGDLS; CDR2 reads YYNGEE. The CDR3 loop spans 16 amino acids. The CDR3 is CASSEGVNRGYNEQFF. The CDR3, as DNA: TGTGCCAGCAGCGAAGGGGTTAACAGGGGATACAATGAGCAGTTCTTC. Complete variable domain (other parts from reference TRBV9 and TRBJ2-1): DSGVTQTPKHLITATGQRVTLRCSPRSGDLSVYWYQQSLDQGLQFLIQYYNGEERAKGNILERFSAQQFPDLHSELNLSSLELGDSALYFCASSEGVNRGYNEQFFGPGTRLTVL.

This rearrangement joins TRBV30 to TRBJ2-3; no definite D call. This CDR3 contains 12 residues. The V end was cut by 2 bases, the J end by 1 base, with 4 bases between. The germline CDR1 and CDR2 sequences are GTSNPN and SVGIG (reference sequence). The CDR3 region is CAWSYGTDTQYF. The CDR3, as DNA: TGTGCCTGGAGTTATGGCACAGATACGCAGTATTTT.

This sequence joins TRBV29-1 and TRBJ1-2; D may be TRBD1 (6 bases). Germline CDR1 and CDR2: SQVTM and ANQGSEA. Trimming removed 2 bases at V and 4 bases at J, with 11 bases between. The CDR3 has 13 amino acids. The CDR3 region is CSVEWGAGYGYTF. As DNA, the CDR3 is TGCAGCGTTGAATGGGGGGCTGGCTATGGCTACACCTTC. Supplemented by reference TRBV29-1 and TRBJ1-2, the full variable domain reads SAVISQKPSRDICQRGTSLTIQCQVDSQVTMMFWYRQQPGQSLTLIATANQGSEATYESGFVIDKFPISRPNLTFSTLTVSNMSPEDSSIYLCSVEWGAGYGYTFGSGTRLTVV.

This clone was counted only a few times. The chain recombines TRBV16 with TRBJ1-1, with unresolved D. The CDR3 sequence is 16 residues long. The germline gives CDR1 KGHSY, CDR2 FQNENV. V was cut by 4 bases and J by 4 bases, with 19 bases left in between. The CDR3 sequence: CASSPQEPGVGTEAFF. The CDR3 coding sequence is TGTGCCAGCAGCCCCCAGGAACCTGGGGTGGGCACTGAAGCTTTCTTT.

This clone was observed a few times. CDR3 bases: TGTGCCAGTACCCAGGGTTGGGTGGACAATCAGCCCCAGCATTTT. Its translation: CASTQGWVDNQPQHF. This chain links TRBV19 with TRBJ1-5; maybe TRBD1 (5 bases). The germline gives CDR1 LNHDA, CDR2 SQIVND (reference sequence). There are 15 residues in the CDR3. Trimming took off 7 bases at V and 3 bases at J, with 16 bases between the two ends.

The table lists this clone with a few counts. This chain joins TRBV10-3 and TRBJ2-3; TRBD2 might be the D (6 bases). Looked up from germline, CDR1 is ENHRY and CDR2 is SYGVKD. Trimming removed 2 bases at V and 6 bases at J, with 15 bases between. CDR3 length: 15 residues. DNA of the CDR3: TGTGCCATCAGTGAGACTCAGGACGGGGGTGATACGCAGTATTTT. It is translated as CAISETQDGGDTQYF.

The chain carries TRBV6-5 and TRBJ1-5; maybe TRBD1 (5 bases). The germline gives CDR1 MNHEY, CDR2 SVGAGI. Deletions cut 2 bases from V and 5 bases from J, with 13 bases between. CDR3 length: 15 amino acids. CDR3 nucleotides: TGTGCCAGCAGTTACCCCACAGGCAACGATCAGCCCCAGCATTTT. Amino acid sequence: CASSYPTGNDQPQHF.

The V call is TRBV11-3, the J call TRBJ2-1; D tentatively reads TRBD1 or TRBD2 (5 bases each). Trimming shortened V by 8 bases and J by 3 bases, and 14 bases separated the two germline ends. The germline V gene has CDR1 SGHNT and CDR2 YENEEA. CDR3 size: 14 residues. CDR3 protein: CASGRGASYNEQFF. The CDR3, as DNA: TGTGCCAGCGGACGAGGGGCAAGCTACAATGAGCAGTTCTTC.

This clone came up once. This rearrangement joins TRBV9 to TRBJ1-6, with 7 nucleotides matching TRBD1. The junction had 3 bases not matched to a gene; V was cut back by 0 bases and J by 6 bases. This CDR3 comprises 15 residues. Germline V gives CDR1 SGDLS, CDR2 YYNGEE. The CDR3 reads CASSVEGALNSPLHF. The CDR3 region has the DNA TGTGCCAGCAGCGTAGAGGGGGCGCTTAATTCACCCCTCCACTTT.

V and J are TRBV4-3 and TRBJ2-1, with 7 nucleotides matching TRBD2. The CDR3 loop spans 15 amino acids. CDR1 and CDR2 (germline): LGHNA, YSLEER. V shed 6 bases, J shed 5 bases, and the junction held 10 bases outside the gene matches. The CDR3 here is CASRLTAGVNNEQFF. CDR3 DNA sequence: TGCGCCAGCAGGCTAACCGCGGGGGTTAACAATGAGCAGTTCTTC.

The CDR3 coding sequence is TGTGCCAGCAGTCCAGGTTTCCGCCCCCGGCAGCCCCAGCATTTT. It codes for CASSPGFRPRQPQHF. This chain connects TRBV28 to TRBJ1-5; D uncertain. Germline CDR1 MDHEN, CDR2 SYDVKM. V lost 5 bases, J lost 7 bases, and 18 bases lay in between. CDR3 length equals 15 residues. Full variable domain (missing parts from reference TRBV28 and TRBJ1-5): DVKVTQSSRYLVKRTGEKVFLECVQDMDHENMFWYRQDPGLGLRLIYFSYDVKMKEKGDIPEGYSVSREKKERFSLILESASTNQTSMYLCASSPGFRPRQPQHFGDGTRLSIL.

This rearrangement joins TRBV18 to TRBJ1-5, with D unclear. Trimming took off 6 bases at V and 2 bases at J, with 11 bases between the two ends. The germline gives CDR1 KGHSH, CDR2 LQKENI. The CDR3 consists of 14 residues. In DNA, the CDR3 is TGTGCCAGCTCTCACCGTGGTGGCAATCAGCCCCAGCATTTT. It yields the protein CASSHRGGNQPQHF.

V and J are TRBV10-3 and TRBJ2-1, with 8 bases aligning to TRBD2. Germline assignment: CDR1 ENHRY and CDR2 SYGVKD. V was pared by 9 bases and J by 4 bases, with 11 bases of the junction left unmatched. The CDR3 covers 15 residues. CDR3 protein: CAISRVGGAYNEQFF. CDR3 nucleotides: TGTGCCATTTCCAGAGTCGGGGGGGCTTACAATGAGCAGTTCTTC.

V and J are TRBV5-8 and TRBJ1-4; 10 bases are a match to TRBD1. In germline, CDR1 is SGHTS, CDR2 YDEGEE. CDR3 length: 16 residues. Trimming cost V 1 base and J 8 bases; bases outside gene matches: 8. The CDR3 sequence is CASSLYGDRGGEKLFF. CDR3 in DNA: TGTGCCAGCAGCTTGTACGGGGACAGGGGAGGGGAAAAACTGTTTTTT.